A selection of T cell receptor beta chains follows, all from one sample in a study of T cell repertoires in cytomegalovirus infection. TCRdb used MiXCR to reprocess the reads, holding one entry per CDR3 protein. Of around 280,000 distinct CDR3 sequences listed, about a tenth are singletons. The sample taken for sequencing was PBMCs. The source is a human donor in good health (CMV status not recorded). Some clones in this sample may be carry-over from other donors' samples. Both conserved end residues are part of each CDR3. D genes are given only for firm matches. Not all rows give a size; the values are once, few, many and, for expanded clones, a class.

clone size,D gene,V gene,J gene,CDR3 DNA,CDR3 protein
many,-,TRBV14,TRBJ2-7,TGTGCCAGCAGCCAAGAGCACAGCTCCTACGAGCAGTACTTC,CASSQEHSSYEQYF
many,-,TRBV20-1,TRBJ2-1,TGCAGTGCTAGGGGTGGGAGGGGGGGCCGTAATGAGCAGTTCTTC,CSARGGRGGRNEQFF
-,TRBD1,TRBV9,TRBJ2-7,TGTGCCAGCAGCGTAGAACACAGGGGGGTCTACGAGCAGTACTTC,CASSVEHRGVYEQYF
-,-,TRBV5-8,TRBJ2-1,TGTGCCAGCAGCCCACTGGTGGATGAGCAGTTCTTC,CASSPLVDEQFF
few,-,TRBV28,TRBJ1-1,TGTGCCAGCAGGGAAGAGGTTTACAGGCCTCCTGGGGACACTGAAGCTTTCTTT,CASREEVYRPPGDTEAFF
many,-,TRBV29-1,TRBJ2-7,TGCAGCGTGCGGACGTACGAGCAGTACTTC,CSVRTYEQYF
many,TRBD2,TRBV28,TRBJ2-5,TGTGCCAGCAGTTTTAGCGGGGCAGGGCAGACCCAATACTTC,CASSFSGAGQTQYF
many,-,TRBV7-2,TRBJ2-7,TGTGCCAGCAGCTTCGGTGGGGACTCCTACGAGCAGTACTTC,CASSFGGDSYEQYF
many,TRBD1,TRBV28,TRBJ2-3,TGTGCCAGCAGTAGGGAAGGGCAGGGGGCGAGGAGCGGCACAGATACGCAGTATTTT,CASSREGQGARSGTDTQYF
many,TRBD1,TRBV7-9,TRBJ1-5,TGTGCCAGCAGCTTAGCCAGGGGGAAGAGCAATCAGCCCCAGCATTTT,CASSLARGKSNQPQHF
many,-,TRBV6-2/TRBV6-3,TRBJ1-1,TGTGCCAGCAGCCCCGGGATCGAAGCTTTCTTT,CASSPGIEAFF
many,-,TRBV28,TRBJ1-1,TGTGCCAGCAGTCCCTATTCTACAAATCCCGACAGAACTGAAGCTTTCTTT,CASSPYSTNPDRTEAFF
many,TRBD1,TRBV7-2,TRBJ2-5,TGTGCCAGCAGCTTCAGGGGGTCCAAGGAGACCCAGTACTTC,CASSFRGSKETQYF
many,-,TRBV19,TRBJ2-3,TGTGCCAGTAGTAAGGTTCAGGGGCGGAGAGGCACAGATACGCAGTATTTT,CASSKVQGRRGTDTQYF
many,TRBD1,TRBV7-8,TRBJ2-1,TGTGCCAGCAGCTCGAGAACCGGGACAGGGATGCCTCGGGGGCAGTTCTTC,CASSSRTGTGMPRGQFF
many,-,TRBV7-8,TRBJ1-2,TGTGCCAGCAGCTTCGCCGGGACACAAAAAGGTTTTTCCTATGGCTACACCTTC,CASSFAGTQKGFSYGYTF
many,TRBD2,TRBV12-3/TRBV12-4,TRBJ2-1,TGTGCCAGCAGGACACTAGCGGGGTCCCGCCGGAATGAGCAGTTCTTC,CASRTLAGSRRNEQFF
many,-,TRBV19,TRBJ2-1,TGTGCCAGTAGTATAAGCCAGGGCCCTTACTACAATGAGCAGTTCTTC,CASSISQGPYYNEQFF
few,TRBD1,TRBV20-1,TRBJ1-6,TGCAGTGCGTGGACAGGCTCCTCACCCCTCCACTTT,CSAWTGSSPLHF
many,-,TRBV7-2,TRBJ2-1,TGTGCCAGCAGCTCCACCCGGACCGTGGGGACGGAGCAGTTCTTC,CASSSTRTVGTEQFF
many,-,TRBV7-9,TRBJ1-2,TGTGCCAGCAGCTTCACAGGGTCGGATGGCTACACCTTC,CASSFTGSDGYTF
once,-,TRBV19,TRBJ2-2,TGTGCCAGTAGTCTGTACACTGGGGCGACCACCGGGGAGCTGTTTTTT,CASSLYTGATTGELFF
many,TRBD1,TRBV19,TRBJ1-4,TGTGCCAGTAGTATTAAGGTTCGCTCGAGGACAGGGTCGGCGGAAAAACTGTTTTTT,CASSIKVRSRTGSAEKLFF
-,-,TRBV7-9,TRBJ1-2,TGTGCCAGCAGCCCGACAGCGGGATTACAGGGTCGCGGCTACACCTTC,CASSPTAGLQGRGYTF
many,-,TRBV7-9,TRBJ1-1,TGTGCCAGCAGCCCCGTCGGGTACGTGAACACTGAAGCTTTCTTT,CASSPVGYVNTEAFF
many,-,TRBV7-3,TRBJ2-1,TGTGCCAGCAGCTCCGACGGGGGCTCCTACAATGAGCAGTTCTTC,CASSSDGGSYNEQFF
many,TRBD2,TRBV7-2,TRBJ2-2,TGTGCCAGCAGCCAAGGACTAGCCGCGGCCGGGGAGCTGTTTTTT,CASSQGLAAAGELFF
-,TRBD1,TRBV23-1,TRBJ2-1,TGCGCCAGCAGTCGACGCGGCCGGGACAGGGGACACCTCTACTACAATGAGCAGTTCTTC,CASSRRGRDRGHLYYNEQFF
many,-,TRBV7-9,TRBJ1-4,TGTGCCAGCAGCTTAAGGGCTGAAAAACTGTTTTTT,CASSLRAEKLFF
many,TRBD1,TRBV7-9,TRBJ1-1,TGTGCCAGCAGTCAGGGGGGCACTGAAGCTTTCTTT,CASSQGGTEAFF
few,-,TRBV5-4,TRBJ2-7,TGTGCCAGCAGCTTTCCTGGACGGACACCATCCTACGAGCAGTACTTC,CASSFPGRTPSYEQYF
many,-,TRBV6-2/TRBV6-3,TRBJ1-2,TGTGCCAGCAGTTACGACAGCCGCTATGGCTACACCTTC,CASSYDSRYGYTF
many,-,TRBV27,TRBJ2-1,TGTGCCAGCAGTCCCACTTTTACCCCGAACCTTTACAATGAGCAGTTCTTC,CASSPTFTPNLYNEQFF
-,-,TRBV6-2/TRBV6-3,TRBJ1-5,TGTGCCAGCAGCTTGAGGTTCGAACAGCATTTT,CASSLRFEQHF
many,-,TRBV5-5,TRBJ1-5,TGTGCCAGCAGTCCGGACGTAAATCAGCCCCAGCATTTT,CASSPDVNQPQHF
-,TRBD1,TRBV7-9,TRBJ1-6,TGTGCCAGCAGCCTCACGACAGGGGAAGGGTCACCCCTCCACTTT,CASSLTTGEGSPLHF
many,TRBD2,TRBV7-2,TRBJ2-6,TGTGCCAGCAGCCAGGCGGCTAGCGGGGGGGCCAACGTCCTGACTTTC,CASSQAASGGANVLTF
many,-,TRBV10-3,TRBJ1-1,TGTGCCATCAGTCCAGCGGCGACCCAGGCTGAAGCTTTCTTT,CAISPAATQAEAFF
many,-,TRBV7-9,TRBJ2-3,TGTGCCAGCAGCTTGGGGGGTACAGATACGCAGTATTTT,CASSLGGTDTQYF
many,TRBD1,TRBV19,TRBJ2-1,TGTGCCAGCAGGGGGAGCATTAATAATGAGCAGTTCTTC,CASRGSINNEQFF
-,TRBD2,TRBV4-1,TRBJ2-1,TGCGCCAGCAGCCAAGATGTCCTAGCGGGGCACAATGAGCAGTTCTTC,CASSQDVLAGHNEQFF
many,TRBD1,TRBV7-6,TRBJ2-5,TGTGCCAGCAGCTTATTTCAGGTCGGGACAGGAAGACAAGAGACCCAGTACTTC,CASSLFQVGTGRQETQYF
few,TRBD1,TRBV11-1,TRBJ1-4,TGTGCCAGCACCTTCGGGACAGGGGGCGAAAAACTGTTTTTT,CASTFGTGGEKLFF
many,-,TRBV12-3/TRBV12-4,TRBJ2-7,TGTGCCAGCAGTTCCGGGGCCTACGAGCAGTACTTC,CASSSGAYEQYF
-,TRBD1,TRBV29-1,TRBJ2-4,TGCAGCGCCTGGACAGGGAGCGGTGCCAAAAACATTCAGTACTTC,CSAWTGSGAKNIQYF
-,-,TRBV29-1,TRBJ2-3,TGCAGCGTTGTGACCGATAGCACAGATACGCAGTATTTT,CSVVTDSTDTQYF
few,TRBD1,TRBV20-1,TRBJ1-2,TGCAGTGCTAGAGACTTCAGCAGGGGGGACTATGGCTACACCTTC,CSARDFSRGDYGYTF
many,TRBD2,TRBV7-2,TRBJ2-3,TGTGCCAGCGTGAGGGAGCGGGGCTTCACAGATACGCAGTATTTT,CASVRERGFTDTQYF
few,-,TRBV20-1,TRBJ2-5,TGCAGGCCAGGGGATGGAGAGACCCAGTACTTC,CRPGDGETQYF
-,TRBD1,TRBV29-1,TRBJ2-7,TGCAGCGTTGAAGGATACGGGACAGGATTATACGAGCAGTACTTC,CSVEGYGTGLYEQYF
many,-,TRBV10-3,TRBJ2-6,TGTGCCATCAGAGTTCGGGGACCCTCTGGGGCCAACGTCCTGACTTTC,CAIRVRGPSGANVLTF
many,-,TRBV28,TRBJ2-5,TGTGCCAGCAGTTTCCCCTCAGGGGTGATGGAGACCCAGTACTTC,CASSFPSGVMETQYF